These T cell receptor beta chains were read from a single sample in a study of naive and memory T cell subsets. One entry per CDR3 protein, called by TCRdb with MiXCR from the UMI-ligation and nested PCR reads. The sample contains 99,000 or so distinct CDR3 sequences, roughly 15% of which appear only once. The specimen sequenced was naive CD8+ T cells from blood. These receptor sequences come from a human donor in good health. Both conserved end residues are part of each CDR3. D genes are given only for firm matches. Size is stated for part of the rows, as once, few or many counts, or as a class when the clone is expanded.

TRBV19	TRBD1	TRBJ1-5	NA	CASSPRQGVQPQHF	TGTGCCAGTAGTCCTCGACAGGGGGTACAGCCCCAGCATTTT
TRBV20-1	TRBD1	TRBJ1-1	NA	CSARGDRGPEAFF	TGCAGTGCTAGGGGGGACAGGGGCCCTGAAGCTTTCTTT
TRBV7-9	NA	TRBJ2-2	few	CASSPERVGLPGELFF	TGTGCCAGCAGCCCCGAAAGGGTAGGATTGCCCGGGGAGCTGTTTTTT
TRBV4-3	TRBD2	TRBJ2-7	many	CASSQEGTSGSYEQYF	TGCGCCAGCAGCCAAGAAGGGACTAGCGGGAGCTACGAGCAGTACTTC
TRBV11-3	TRBD2	TRBJ2-5	few	CASSPRRLAGFSEIDPKTQYF	TGTGCCAGCAGCCCCCGGAGACTAGCGGGCTTTTCTGAAATTGATCCCAAGACCCAGTACTTC
TRBV4-3	TRBD2	TRBJ2-2	NA	CASSQEWGLAGGPSGELFF	TGCGCCAGCAGCCAAGAGTGGGGACTAGCGGGGGGGCCGTCCGGGGAGCTGTTTTTT
TRBV11-2	NA	TRBJ2-3	many	CASSLVDGVTDTQYF	TGTGCCAGCAGCTTAGTGGACGGAGTGACAGATACGCAGTATTTT
TRBV13	NA	TRBJ2-5	NA	CASSLTGEAETQYF	TGTGCCAGCAGCTTGACGGGGGAGGCGGAGACCCAGTACTTC
TRBV6-2/TRBV6-3	NA	TRBJ2-1	NA	CASSPLLQIEQFF	TGTGCCAGCAGCCCACTTCTCCAGATTGAGCAGTTCTTC
TRBV29-1	TRBD2	TRBJ2-3	many	CSVEGLAGGPAAQYF	TGCAGCGTTGAAGGACTAGCGGGAGGACCAGCGGCGCAGTATTTT
TRBV16	TRBD1	TRBJ1-1	NA	CASSQSASGGTEAFF	TGTGCCAGCAGCCAATCGGCTTCAGGGGGCACTGAAGCTTTCTTT
TRBV6-2/TRBV6-3	NA	TRBJ1-1	NA	CASSQSRGGEAFF	TGTGCCAGCAGCCAGTCCAGGGGCGGGGAAGCTTTCTTT
TRBV6-2/TRBV6-3	NA	TRBJ2-3	NA	CASSYVASVDTQYF	TGTGCCAGCAGTTACGTGGCTAGCGTCGATACGCAGTATTTT
TRBV10-3	TRBD1	TRBJ2-3	NA	CAIRDRDRIDTQYF	TGTGCCATCAGAGACCGGGACAGGATAGATACGCAGTATTTT
TRBV4-2	TRBD1	TRBJ2-7	NA	CASSLNRGRSHEQYF	TGTGCCAGCAGCCTTAACAGGGGGCGATCTCACGAGCAGTACTTC
TRBV5-4	NA	TRBJ1-2	NA	CASSFGTAYGYTF	TGTGCCAGCAGCTTTGGTACAGCCTATGGCTACACCTTC
TRBV29-1	NA	TRBJ1-2	NA	CSVEDGTSGGHYGYTF	TGCAGCGTTGAAGATGGAACTTCTGGGGGGCACTATGGCTACACCTTC
TRBV10-3	TRBD1	TRBJ1-4	few	CAISDRQGQEKLFF	TGTGCCATCAGTGATCGACAGGGACAGGAAAAACTGTTTTTT
TRBV27	TRBD1	TRBJ1-6	NA	CASSPRQGNSPLHF	TGTGCCAGCAGTCCCCGACAGGGGAATTCACCCCTCCACTTT
TRBV12-3/TRBV12-4	NA	TRBJ2-7	many	CASSEQGDEQYF	TGTGCCAGCAGCGAGCAGGGTGACGAGCAGTACTTC
TRBV30	NA	TRBJ2-7	NA	CAWSVLVGPYEQYF	TGTGCCTGGAGTGTACTGGTCGGACCTTACGAGCAGTACTTC
TRBV4-3	NA	TRBJ2-3	many	CASSQDPGGTDTQYF	TGCGCCAGCAGCCAAGACCCCGGCGGGACAGATACGCAGTATTTT
TRBV30	NA	TRBJ1-1	NA	CAWSLMNTEAFF	TGTGCCTGGAGTCTGATGAACACTGAAGCTTTCTTT
TRBV11-1	NA	TRBJ1-1	few	CASSQNMNTEAFF	TGTGCCAGCAGCCAGAACATGAACACTGAAGCTTTCTTT
TRBV6-2/TRBV6-3	TRBD1	TRBJ2-1	NA	CASSFETQGAKTQRKINEQFF	TGTGCCAGCAGTTTCGAGACACAGGGGGCTAAGACTCAACGAAAAATCAATGAGCAGTTCTTC
TRBV9	NA	TRBJ2-4	NA	CASSSSGGEVGKNIQYF	TGTGCCAGCAGCTCCAGTGGAGGGGAGGTCGGCAAAAACATTCAGTACTTC
TRBV25-1	NA	TRBJ1-1	few	CASSELGRQDHASNTEAFF	TGTGCCAGCAGTGAATTAGGCAGACAGGACCACGCATCCAACACTGAAGCTTTCTTT
TRBV7-9	NA	TRBJ2-1	NA	CASSPPPVNEQFF	TGTGCCAGCAGTCCTCCGCCGGTAAATGAGCAGTTCTTC
TRBV5-1	NA	TRBJ2-1	few	CASSLGSRGSNEQFF	TGCGCCAGCAGCTTGGGTTCTCGGGGTTCGAATGAGCAGTTCTTC
TRBV5-6	NA	TRBJ2-7	NA	CASSLVAGYHEQYF	TGTGCCAGCAGCTTGGTGGCGGGGTACCACGAGCAGTACTTC
TRBV3-1	NA	TRBJ2-4	few	CASSQRVDGNIQYF	TGTGCCAGCAGCCAACGAGTCGATGGAAACATTCAGTACTTC
TRBV7-9	NA	TRBJ2-3	NA	CASQGNNVDTQYF	TGTGCCAGCCAGGGAAATAATGTGGATACGCAGTATTTT
TRBV7-9	NA	TRBJ2-3	NA	CASSQGSPPYF	TGTGCCAGCAGCCAGGGGTCCCCACCGTATTTT
TRBV12-3/TRBV12-4	NA	TRBJ2-7	many	CASSPGRGAYEQYF	TGTGCCAGCAGCCCGGGGAGGGGGGCCTACGAGCAGTACTTC
TRBV25-1	NA	TRBJ2-1	NA	CASSVLTGEAYNEQFF	TGTGCCAGCAGTGTGTTAACGGGAGAGGCCTACAATGAGCAGTTCTTC
TRBV10-3	NA	TRBJ2-3	few	CAIAQYAGGFEDTQYF	TGTGCCATCGCGCAATATGCTGGAGGGTTCGAAGATACGCAGTATTTT
TRBV5-4	TRBD2	TRBJ2-1	many	CASSSNTGTSGAWQFF	TGTGCCAGCAGCTCGAATACCGGGACTAGCGGGGCATGGCAGTTCTTC
TRBV13	TRBD2	TRBJ2-1	few	CASSSGLAGANYYNEQFF	TGTGCCAGCAGTTCAGGACTAGCGGGGGCCAACTACTACAATGAGCAGTTCTTC
TRBV7-9	NA	TRBJ1-1	NA	CASSNLYMNTEAFF	TGTGCCAGCAGCAATCTTTACATGAACACTGAAGCTTTCTTT
TRBV4-2	NA	TRBJ1-2	few	CASSQEIGIRYYGYTF	TGTGCCAGCAGCCAAGAAATCGGTATTCGGTACTATGGCTACACCTTC
TRBV27	NA	TRBJ1-1	many	CASSSHTEAFF	TGTGCCAGCAGCTCCCATACAGAAGCTTTCTTT
TRBV20-1	TRBD1	TRBJ2-1	few	CSARAPPGGPSISYNEQFF	TGCAGTGCTAGAGCTCCTCCAGGGGGCCCCTCTATCTCCTACAATGAGCAGTTCTTC
TRBV20-1	NA	TRBJ1-1	many	CSASPRATEAFF	TGCAGTGCCAGTCCGAGGGCCACTGAAGCTTTCTTT
TRBV12-3/TRBV12-4	NA	TRBJ1-3	many	CASSGFSPHERTAGNTIYF	TGTGCCAGCAGTGGATTTTCTCCACACGAAAGGACGGCTGGAAACACCATATATTTT
TRBV12-3/TRBV12-4	NA	TRBJ2-1	few	CASSFGGFRAF	TGTGCCAGCAGTTTTGGTGGGTTTCGGGCCTTC
TRBV12-3/TRBV12-4	NA	TRBJ1-2	NA	CASSAGLDGYTF	TGTGCCAGCAGTGCCGGACTGGATGGCTACACCTTC
TRBV7-2	NA	TRBJ2-5	NA	CASSPQTAYQETQYF	TGTGCCAGCAGCCCACAAACGGCGTACCAAGAGACCCAGTACTTC
TRBV4-3	NA	TRBJ2-1	few	CASSQHEGSYNEQFF	TGCGCCAGCAGCCAACACGAGGGCTCCTACAATGAGCAGTTCTTC
TRBV6-2/TRBV6-3	NA	TRBJ1-1	NA	CASSPTLETEAFF	TGTGCCAGCAGTCCGACCTTGGAAACGGAAGCTTTCTTT